This TCR beta chain is from a study of T cell changes during pregnancy in multiple sclerosis. This clone was recorded only once. Sequencing was performed with immunoSEQ multiplex PCR; in TCRdb, only in-frame clones are kept and a portion is missing. This sample has roughly 40,000 clones; 80% to 95% occur once, and the top ten carry more than 0.4%. The CDR3 is made up of 17 amino acids. Germline CDR1 and CDR2: MNHEY and SMNVEV (reference sequence). Trimming stripped 0 bases from V and 1 base from J, with 15 bases between. The chain recombines TRBV27 with TRBJ1-1, with D perhaps matching TRBD1 (5 bases). Sample: CD4+ T cells from peripheral blood mononuclear cells, taken in the third trimester of pregnancy. This TCR was recovered from a female donor with multiple sclerosis, enrolled in a pregnancy study. As DNA, the CDR3 is TGTGCCAGCAGTTTATCGCTGCAGGGAATAACGAACACTGAAGCTTTCTTT. It is translated as CASSLSLQGITNTEAFF.